These 29 T cell receptor beta chains were all obtained from the same sample, sequenced in a study of T cell clonality in common variable immunodeficiency. Clones were sequenced by immunoSEQ multiplex PCR, and TCRdb holds only the in-frame ones, with some missing. The profile covers about 59,000 clones, none occurring a single time. The material sequenced was peripheral blood mononuclear cells. All receptors derive from a person aged 18 to 75 in good health.

This clone was detected many times. The read halts 3 residues ahead of the CDR3 end, with the missing end drawn from the germline J gene. V usage is TRBV5-1 and J usage is TRBJ1-4, with 7 positions matching TRBD1. The length of the CDR3 is 16 residues. Per germline, CDR1 SGHRS and CDR2 YFSETQ. CDR3 bases read: TGCGCCAGCAGCCTGACCGGGACAGTTTATAATTCACCA. Residues: CASSLTGTVYNSP. The whole CDR3 sequence is CASSLTGTVYNSPLFF.

This clone was seen at least ten times. The CDR3 end falls 3 residues outside the read, so it is completed with the germline J gene. The chain links TRBV19 to TRBJ1-1; D possibly corresponds to TRBD1 (5 bases). Germline V gene data show CDR1 as LNHDA and CDR2 as SQIVND (reference sequence). V was trimmed by 11 bases and J by 1 base, leaving 11 bases between them. This CDR3 has 12 amino acids. The DNA read from the CDR3 is TGTGCCTCACGACAGCCGAACACTGAA. This gives the protein CASRQPNTE. In full, the CDR3 is CASRQPNTEAFF.

This clone was seen at least ten times. Read sequence stops 3 residues before the CDR3 end, and the germline J gene provides the missing end. The V and J genes are TRBV4-1 and TRBJ1-4; D call uncertain. Per the germline V gene, CDR1 is MGHRA and CDR2 is YSYEKL. V lost 1 base and J lost 10, with 10 bases in between. CDR3 length: 13 amino acids. CDR3 in amino acids: CASSQAVVAKLFF. The part of the CDR3 DNA that was read is TGCGCCAGCAGCCAAGCTGTCGTGGCAAAA.

This clone occurred many times. The CDR3 region is CSVEDDFLLAANTEAFF. CDR3 DNA, as far as it was read: TGCAGCGTTGAAGACGACTTCCTCCTGGCAGCGAACACTGAA. V is TRBV29-1 and J is TRBJ1-1; D is unclear. The read finishes 3 residues shy of the CDR3 end, and the germline J gene is used to complete it. The CDR3 contains 17 residues. Trimming removed 0 bases at V and 1 base at J, with 18 bases between. Germline CDR1 reads SQVTM; CDR2 reads ANQGSEA.

This clone was counted only a few times. Read coverage stops 3 residues before the CDR3 terminus; the germline J gene supplies the remainder. The gene calls are TRBV19 and TRBJ1-1, with TRBD1 matching 9 bases. The CDR3 runs 16 residues. Germline V gives CDR1 LNHDA, CDR2 SQIVND (reference sequence). The DNA read from the CDR3 is TGTGCCAGTAGTGCTCCCCCGGGACAGGGAACAGATACG. Amino acids: CASSAPPGQGTDT. The full CDR3 reads CASSAPPGQGTDTAFF.

At least ten counts were recorded for this clone. The read ends 3 residues early relative to the CDR3; the germline J gene fills the gap. The chain carries TRBV3-1 (or the pseudogene TRBV3-2) and TRBJ1-6; D is perhaps TRBD1 (5 bases). Trimming shortened V by 4 bases and J by 7 bases, and 14 bases separated the two germline ends. The germline gives CDR1 LGHDT, CDR2 YNNKEL (reference sequence). This CDR3 region has 15 residues. The DNA read from the CDR3 is TGTGCCAGCAGCCTTTATGCAGGGAAAAATTCACCC. Protein sequence: CASSLYAGKNSP. The whole CDR3 protein reads CASSLYAGKNSPLHF.

This clone has a count of ten or more. The read is 3 residues too short to cover the CDR3 end, so that end is filled in from the germline J gene. The chain is built from TRBV29-1 and TRBJ2-5; D uncertain. Germline CDR1 reads SQVTM; CDR2 reads ANQGSEA. V lost 8 bases and J 0 bases, leaving 16 bases between the germline ends. This CDR3 has 14 residues. This CDR3 is CSPRLGSYQETQYF. Partial CDR3 DNA: TGCAGCCCCAGGCTGGGTTCGTACCAAGAGACC.

This clone was counted at least ten times. Coverage ceases 3 residues before the CDR3 finishes, and the germline J gene fills in the end. The rearrangement links TRBV2 to TRBJ2-2; possible D gene TRBD2, 5 bases. The CDR3 length is 12 residues. Germline CDR1 SNHLY, CDR2 FYNNEI. CDR3 DNA, as far as it was read: TGTGTCACTAGACAAGTCCCCGGGGAG. It translates to CVTRQVPGE. The CDR3 as a whole reads CVTRQVPGELFF.

As to this clone: The read stops 3 residues short of the end of the CDR3; the missing end is completed from the germline J gene. The chain carries TRBV7-9 and TRBJ2-5, with D perhaps matching TRBD1 (5 bases). The CDR3 loop spans 15 amino acids. The germline V and J ends were trimmed by 5 bases and 2 bases, with 15 bases remaining between them. Germline lookup yields CDR1 SEHNR and CDR2 FQNEAQ (reference sequence). The DNA read from the CDR3 is TGTGCCAGCAGCAGGGGAACAGGTCCTCAAGAGACC. Translation gives CASSRGTGPQET. The CDR3 reads in full as CASSRGTGPQETQYF.

The sample holds many counts of this clone. The CDR3 end is not reached by the read, which stops 3 residues before it; the germline J gene fills it in. The chain is built from TRBV5-1 and TRBJ2-4, with D maybe TRBD2 (7 bases). Per the germline V gene, CDR1 is SGHRS and CDR2 is YFSETQ. The length of the CDR3 is 13 residues. V dropped 5 bases and J dropped 5 bases, with 11 bases sitting between them. CDR3 region: CASRKGGENIQYF. CDR3 DNA, as far as it was read: TGCGCCAGCAGGAAGGGGGGGGAAAACATT.

This clone has at least ten counts. The sequenced part of the CDR3 DNA is TGTGCCAGCAGTGAAAGGGGGCCCTGGAACACTGAA. Translation: CASSERGPWNTE. The CDR3, in full, reads CASSERGPWNTEAFF. This chain connects TRBV2 to TRBJ1-1, with 7 bases matching TRBD1. The sequenced fragment ends 3 residues before the CDR3 boundary, so the rest is inferred from the germline J gene. Looked up from germline, CDR1 is SNHLY and CDR2 is FYNNEI. The CDR3 extends over 15 amino acids. Unmatched junction bases numbered 4, after V lost 2 bases and J lost 1 base.

This clone was picked up many times. The sequence runs out 3 residues before the end of the CDR3; the remainder is reconstructed from the germline J gene. The V call is TRBV19, the J call TRBJ1-6; tentative D call: TRBD1 (5 bases). CDR1 and CDR2 (germline): LNHDA, SQIVND (reference sequence). The ends were cut back, 6 bases at V and 5 bases at J, with 14 bases in the middle. This CDR3 region has 15 residues. CDR3 protein: CASRTATANNSPLHF. The DNA read from the CDR3 is TGTGCCAGTAGGACAGCTACAGCAAATAATTCACCC. Full variable domain (rest looked up from reference TRBV19 and TRBJ1-6): DGGITQSPKYLFRKEGQNVTLSCEQNLNHDAMYWYRQDPGQGLRLIYYSQIVNDFQKGDIAEGYSVSREKKESFPLTVTSAQKNPTAFYLCASRTATANNSPLHFGNGTRLTVT.

This clone came up a few times. It is likely a read error: a sequence one base away is far more abundant. The sequence runs out 3 residues before the end of the CDR3; the remainder is reconstructed from the germline J gene. This sequence joins TRBV30 and TRBJ1-4; 7 positions match TRBD1. The CDR3 is made up of 14 amino acids. Unmatched junction bases numbered 10, after V lost 8 bases and J lost 4 bases. CDR1 and CDR2 from the germline V gene are GTSNPN and SVGIG (reference sequence). CDR3 DNA (partial): TGTGCCCGGGAGACACAGGGGTTTAATGAAAAA. It is translated as CARETQGFNEK. The whole CDR3 reads CARETQGFNEKLFF. Complete variable domain (other parts from reference TRBV30 and TRBJ1-4): SQTIHQWPATLVQPVGSPLSLECTVEGTSNPNLYWYRQAAGRGLQLLFYSVGIGQISSEVPQNLSASRPQDRQFILSSKKLLLSDSGFYLCARETQGFNEKLFFGSGTQLSVL.

This clone was seen at least ten times. The read terminates 3 residues ahead of where the CDR3 ends, so the germline J gene completes it. V and J are TRBV30 and TRBJ2-7; D is perhaps TRBD1 or TRBD2 (5 bases each). The germline V and J ends were trimmed by 7 bases and 2 bases, with 12 bases remaining between them. Germline assignment: CDR1 GTSNPN and CDR2 SVGIG (reference sequence). The CDR3 sequence is 12 residues long. This chain's CDR3 is CAYNEGTYEQYF. The CDR3 DNA, read in part, is TGTGCCTACAATGAGGGGACCTACGAG.

The table lists this clone with many counts. The sequence runs out 3 residues before the end of the CDR3; the remainder is reconstructed from the germline J gene. This chain links TRBV6-1 with TRBJ1-2; 7 bases map to TRBD1. V trimming: 3 bases; J trimming: 7 bases; junction bases outside the gene matches: 8. CDR1 MNHNS and CDR2 SASEGT come from the germline V gene. This CDR3 spans 14 amino acids. The part of the CDR3 DNA that was read is TGTGCCAGCAGTGAGCCGGGACAGATATCTGGC. This gives the protein CASSEPGQISG. The full CDR3 protein is CASSEPGQISGYTF.

This clone was counted at least ten times. Compared with germline, one end of the junction differs, possibly owing to a read error. Read coverage stops 3 residues before the CDR3 terminus; the germline J gene supplies the remainder. The chain employs TRBV13 and TRBJ1-6; 8 bases map to TRBD1. The germline V gene has CDR1 PRHDT and CDR2 FYEKMQ (reference sequence). The length of the CDR3 is 15 residues. CDR3 region: CASSVGDRGNSPLHF. The sequenced CDR3 bases are TGTGCCAGCAGCGTAGGCGACAGGGGCAATTCACCC. Based on the CDR3 plus reference TRBV13 and TRBJ1-6, the full variable domain is AAGVIQSPRHLIKEKRETATLKCYPIPRHDTVYWYQQGPGQDPQFLISFYEKMQSDKGSIPDRFSAQQFSDYHSELNMSSLELGDSALYFCASSVGDRGNSPLHFGNGTRLTVT.

This clone was seen repeatedly, ten times or more. The CDR3 end falls 3 residues outside the read, so it is completed with the germline J gene. The chain employs TRBV12-3 or TRBV12-4 and TRBJ2-1; 12 positions match TRBD2. CDR3 length: 14 residues. Losses at the gene ends were 4 bases for V and 7 bases for J; bases not matched to a gene: 2. The CDR3 here is CASSWTSGDNEQFF. CDR3 bases read: TGTGCCAGCAGTTGGACTAGCGGGGATAATGAG.

A word on this clone: The CDR3 end lies 3 residues beyond the end of the read and is filled in from the germline J gene. The chain combines TRBV19 with TRBJ2-3; D is possibly TRBD1 (7 bases). CDR1 is LNHDA and CDR2 is SQIVND in the germline V gene (reference sequence). The CDR3 contains 12 residues. CDR3 in amino acids: CAYPGGPQPQYF. The covered CDR3 bases are TGTGCCTATCCAGGGGGGCCTCAGCCG. The full variable domain, rest sourced from reference TRBV19 and TRBJ2-3, is DGGITQSPKYLFRKEGQNVTLSCEQNLNHDAMYWYRQDPGQGLRLIYYSQIVNDFQKGDIAEGYSVSREKKESFPLTVTSAQKNPTAFYLCAYPGGPQPQYFGPGTRLTVL.

This clone showed up many times. Coverage ceases 3 residues before the CDR3 finishes, and the germline J gene fills in the end. Other DNA sequences from this sample encode an identical CDR3 as well. The rearrangement joins TRBV12-3 or TRBV12-4 to TRBJ2-7; 13 nucleotides align to TRBD2. This CDR3 spans 15 amino acids. The J segment lost 2 bases and the V segment lost 3 bases, leaving 1 base of the junction unmatched. This CDR3 reads CASSFGTSGAYEQYF. The covered CDR3 bases are TGTGCCAGCAGTTTCGGGACTAGCGGGGCCTACGAG.

This clone was counted ten times or more. The CDR3 is cut off 3 residues early in the read; its end comes from the germline J gene. J is TRBJ2-1 and V is TRBV20-1; D may correspond to TRBD1 or TRBD2 (5 bases each). Looked up from germline, CDR1 is DFQATT and CDR2 is SNEGSKA (reference sequence). CDR3 length: 15 residues. Trimming took off 1 base at V and 4 bases at J, with 14 bases between the two ends. CDR3 protein: CSARGPEGKYNEQFF. The sequenced CDR3 bases are TGCAGTGCTAGAGGCCCCGAGGGGAAATACAATGAG.

This clone showed up many times. The read is 3 residues too short to cover the CDR3 end, so that end is filled in from the germline J gene. This chain connects TRBV7-3 to TRBJ1-3, with 7 bases lining up with TRBD1. Germline V gene data show CDR1 as SGHTA and CDR2 as FQGTGA. The trim removed 3 bases at V and 4 bases at J, leaving 6 bases unmatched. This CDR3 contains 15 residues. CDR3 DNA (partial): TGTGCCAGCAGCTTCTCAGGGGGGACGGGAAACACC. This translates into CASSFSGGTGNT. The complete CDR3 sequence is CASSFSGGTGNTIYF.

This clone was observed at least ten times. The CDR3 extends 3 residues past the end of the read, so its final part is completed from the germline J gene. This chain joins TRBV10-3 and TRBJ2-7, with D perhaps TRBD2 (6 bases). Germline loops: CDR1 ENHRY, CDR2 SYGVKD. V shed 6 bases and J shed 3 bases, with 15 bases lying between them. The CDR3 totals 14 residues. CDR3 DNA, as far as it was read: TGTGCCATCAGCCGGACTATACTGGGCTACGAG. It is translated as CAISRTILGYE. From start to end, the CDR3 is CAISRTILGYEQYF.

In the case of this clone: The read finishes 3 residues shy of the CDR3 end, and the germline J gene is used to complete it. V and J are TRBV19 and TRBJ2-2, with D tentatively TRBD1 (5 bases). Germline V gene lookup returns CDR1 LNHDA and CDR2 SQIVND (reference sequence). The CDR3 has 15 amino acids. The CDR3 is CASMVGNSGANVLFF. Partial CDR3 DNA: TGTGCCAGTATGGTGGGGAACTCTGGGGCCAACGTG.

This clone has a count of ten or more. The CDR3 is cut off 3 residues early in the read; its end comes from the germline J gene. The chain is built from TRBV29-1 and TRBJ1-2; tentatively, D is TRBD1 (5 bases). Germline V gene sequence: CDR1 SQVTM, CDR2 ANQGSEA. Trimming stripped 3 bases from V and 2 bases from J, with 16 bases between. CDR3 length equals 15 residues. This CDR3 reads CSVEGSRGENYGYTF. CDR3 DNA, as far as it was read: TGCAGCGTTGAGGGAAGCAGAGGGGAGAACTATGGC.

The table lists this clone with many counts. The CDR3 extends 3 residues past the end of the read, so its final part is completed from the germline J gene. The genes are TRBV18 and TRBJ2-2, with D tentatively TRBD1 (6 bases). This CDR3 region has 17 residues. The germline V gene has CDR1 KGHSH and CDR2 LQKENI. Trimming left V 2 bases short and J 4 bases short, with 17 bases between. CDR3 protein: CASSPVTGQQLTGELFF. The sequenced part of the CDR3 DNA is TGTGCCAGCTCACCAGTTACAGGGCAACAACTCACCGGGGAG.

This clone was observed at least ten times. The read ends 3 residues before the CDR3 terminus; that terminus is restored from the germline J gene. The V call is TRBV19, the J call TRBJ2-1; D remains ambiguous. Per the germline V gene, CDR1 is LNHDA and CDR2 is SQIVND (reference sequence). The germline V and J ends were trimmed by 3 bases and 4 bases, with 25 bases remaining between them. The CDR3 runs to 19 residues. CDR3 DNA (partial): TGTGCCAGTAGTATGACGGCGGCCAAATCGACTTCCTATTACAATGAG. It codes for CASSMTAAKSTSYYNE. The full CDR3 protein reads CASSMTAAKSTSYYNEQFF.

There are many counts of this clone. The CDR3 is cut off 3 residues early in the read; its end comes from the germline J gene. The chain is built from TRBV20-1 and TRBJ1-5; tentative D call: TRBD1 (5 bases). The germline CDR1 and CDR2 sequences are DFQATT and SNEGSKA (reference sequence). V lost 3 bases and J 6 bases, leaving 18 bases between the germline ends. The CDR3 is 15 amino acids. CDR3 sequence reads: CSASSGARESQPQHF. CDR3 bases read: TGCAGTGCTAGTAGCGGGGCCCGAGAGAGTCAGCCC.

This clone occurred many times. The missing CDR3 end, 3 residues past where the read stops, is filled in from the germline J gene. This sequence joins TRBV6-1 and TRBJ2-5, with D perhaps matching TRBD2 (6 bases). This CDR3 has 19 residues. Germline-derived CDR1 and CDR2 are MNHNS and SASEGT. V lost 2 bases and J lost 1, with 23 bases in between. CDR3 protein: CASSEWTKVGINGQETQYF. CDR3 DNA, as far as it was read: TGTGCCAGCAGTGAATGGACTAAGGTGGGGATAAACGGCCAAGAGACC.

This clone has ten or more counts. The CDR3 is CSVHRQILNEKLFF. The sequenced part of the CDR3 DNA is TGCAGTGTTCATCGACAGATCCTTAATGAAAAA. This chain connects TRBV20-1 to TRBJ1-4; a weak D match, TRBD1 (5 bases). The CDR3 end lies 3 residues beyond the end of the read and is filled in from the germline J gene. This CDR3 is built from 14 residues. Germline CDR1 is DFQATT and CDR2 is SNEGSKA (reference sequence). The germline V and J ends were trimmed by 7 bases and 4 bases, with 16 bases remaining between them.